This is a list of T cell receptor beta chains from one sample in a study of glioma-infiltrating T cells after dendritic cell vaccination. Here immunoSEQ multiplex PCR was the method, and the copy in TCRdb shows in-frame clones only, minus some. The sample consists of 99,000 or so clones, 75% to 90% of them appearing once. Specimen: blood, collected after dendritic cell vaccination. Every receptor here comes from a human donor with glioblastoma. CDR3s include the opening cysteine and the closing phenylalanine or tryptophan. The D gene is left open where the match is weak. Clone size is stated in some rows and not others, as once, few, many or a class when expanded.

TRBJ2-3,-,TRBV7-2,once,TGTGCCAGCAGCTTAGGAACTAGCACAGATACGCAGTATTTT,CASSLGTSTDTQYF
TRBJ2-7,TRBD1,TRBV27,-,TGTGCCAGCGGATACCGGGACAGGGGCAACGAGCAGTACTTC,CASGYRDRGNEQYF
TRBJ1-1,-,TRBV6-5,-,TGTGCCAGCAGCCCCCAGGGGTCTGAAGCTTTCTTT,CASSPQGSEAFF
TRBJ1-5,-,TRBV28,-,TGTGCCAGCAGTTTATCAGGGGCCCCTTTTGGAAATCAGCCCCAGCATTTT,CASSLSGAPFGNQPQHF
TRBJ1-1,-,TRBV30,-,TGTGCCTGGAGTGTTTTGCAGGAAGCTTTCTTT,CAWSVLQEAFF
TRBJ1-1,-,TRBV11-2,-,TGTGCCAGCAGCTTACAGGGGATGAACACTGAAGCTTTCTTT,CASSLQGMNTEAFF
TRBJ2-7,-,TRBV5-1,-,TGCGCCAGCAGCTTGGCTGGCAGCTCCTACGAGCAGTACTTC,CASSLAGSSYEQYF
TRBJ1-1,TRBD1,TRBV6-5,-,TGTGCCAGCAGTTACTCAACACAGGGGAAGACTGAAGCTTTCTTT,CASSYSTQGKTEAFF
TRBJ1-2,-,TRBV30,once,TGTGCCCGCTCGCCGACGGGGGTCCCCTGGTATGGCTACACCTTC,CARSPTGVPWYGYTF
TRBJ2-3,TRBD2,TRBV27,-,TGTGCCAGCAGTTTGTCACCGGGACTAGCGGGCGAAGTCACAGATACGCAGTATTTT,CASSLSPGLAGEVTDTQYF
TRBJ1-5,-,TRBV5-6,-,TGTGCCAGCAGCTTTCGTCGGGATCAGCCCCAGCATTTT,CASSFRRDQPQHF